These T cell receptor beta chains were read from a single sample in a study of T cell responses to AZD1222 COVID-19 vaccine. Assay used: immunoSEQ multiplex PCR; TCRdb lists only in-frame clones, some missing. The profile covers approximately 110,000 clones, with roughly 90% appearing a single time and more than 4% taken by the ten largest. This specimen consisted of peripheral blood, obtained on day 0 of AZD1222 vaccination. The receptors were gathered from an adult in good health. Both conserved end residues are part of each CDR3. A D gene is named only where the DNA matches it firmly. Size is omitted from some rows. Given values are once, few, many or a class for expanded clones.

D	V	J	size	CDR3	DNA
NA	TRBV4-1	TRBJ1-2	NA	CASSQLLGAQGYGYTF	TGCGCCAGCAGCCAACTCCTGGGGGCGCAGGGCTATGGCTACACCTTC
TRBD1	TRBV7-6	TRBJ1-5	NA	CASSLGSTGFNSNQPQHF	TGTGCCAGCAGCTTAGGGTCGACAGGGTTTAATAGCAATCAGCCCCAGCATTTT
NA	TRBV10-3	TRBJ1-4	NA	CAISGTAGNEKLFF	TGTGCCATCAGTGGGACAGCCGGAAATGAAAAACTGTTTTTT
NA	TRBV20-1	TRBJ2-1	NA	CSEGRGNEQFF	TGCAGTGAGGGGCGAGGCAATGAGCAGTTCTTC
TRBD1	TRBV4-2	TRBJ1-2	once	CASSQIGLGGGYTF	TGTGCCAGCAGCCAAATTGGACTAGGGGGCGGCTACACCTTC
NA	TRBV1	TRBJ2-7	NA	CTSSQRRRLDYEQYF	TGCACCAGCAGCCAACGACGGAGACTGGACTACGAGCAGTACTTC
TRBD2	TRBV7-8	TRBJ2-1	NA	CASSLAPASGGNEQFF	TGTGCCAGCAGCTTAGCCCCGGCTAGCGGGGGAAATGAGCAGTTCTTC
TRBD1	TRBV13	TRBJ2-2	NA	CASSLPKKTNRGPPGELFF	TGTGCCAGCAGCTTACCTAAGAAGACCAACAGGGGGCCCCCCGGGGAGCTGTTTTTT
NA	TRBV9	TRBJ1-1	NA	CASTPSPGGNTEAFF	TGTGCCAGCACGCCCAGTCCGGGGGGGAACACTGAAGCTTTCTTT
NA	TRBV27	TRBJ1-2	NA	CASSPQGSSYGYTF	TGTGCCAGCAGTCCCCAAGGGTCCTCCTATGGCTACACCTTC
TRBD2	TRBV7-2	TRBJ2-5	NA	CASSLGTSGKTQYF	TGTGCCAGCAGCTTAGGAACTAGCGGAAAGACCCAGTACTTC
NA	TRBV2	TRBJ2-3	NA	CASSGRGGGTDTQYF	TGTGCCAGCAGTGGAAGGGGGGGCGGCACAGATACGCAGTATTTT
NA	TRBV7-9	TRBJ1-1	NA	CASSLGYEAFF	TGTGCCAGCAGCCTAGGGTATGAAGCTTTCTTT
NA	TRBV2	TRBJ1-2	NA	CASSDSGKHGYTF	TGTGCCAGCAGTGACAGTGGGAAACATGGCTACACCTTC
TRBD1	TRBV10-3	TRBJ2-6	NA	CAISVQGAAGANVLTF	TGTGCCATCAGTGTTCAGGGGGCAGCTGGGGCCAACGTCCTGACTTTC
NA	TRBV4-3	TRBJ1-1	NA	CASSQDHGVTEAFF	TGCGCCAGCAGCCAAGATCACGGGGTTACTGAAGCTTTCTTT
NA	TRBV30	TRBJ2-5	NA	CAWSVLKETQYF	TGTGCCTGGAGTGTACTGAAGGAGACCCAGTACTTC
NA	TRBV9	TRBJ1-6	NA	CASSEPPGVGNSPLHF	TGTGCCAGCAGTGAGCCCCCAGGGGTTGGTAATTCACCCCTCCACTTT
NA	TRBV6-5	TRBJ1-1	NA	CASRADRPNTEAFF	TGTGCCAGCAGAGCGGACAGACCCAACACTGAAGCTTTCTTT
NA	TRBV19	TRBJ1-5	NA	CASSGFNSNQPQHF	TGTGCCAGTAGTGGGTTTAATAGCAATCAGCCCCAGCATTTT
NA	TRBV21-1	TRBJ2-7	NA	CASYEKPGTGNNEQYF	TGTGCCAGCTATGAAAAACCCGGGACAGGTAATAACGAGCAGTACTTC
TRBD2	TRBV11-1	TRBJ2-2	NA	CASSFDPAGYVGELFF	TGTGCCAGCAGCTTTGACCCAGCGGGGTACGTCGGGGAGCTGTTTTTT
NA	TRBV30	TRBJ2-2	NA	CAWSGLGELFF	TGTGCCTGGTCGGGATTAGGGGAGCTGTTTTTT
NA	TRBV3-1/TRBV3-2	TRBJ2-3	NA	CASSPGAGRGDTQYF	TGTGCCAGCAGCCCGGGGGCAGGGAGGGGAGATACGCAGTATTTT
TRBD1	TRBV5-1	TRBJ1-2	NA	CASRPDRDHGYTF	TGCGCCAGCAGACCCGACAGGGACCATGGCTACACCTTC
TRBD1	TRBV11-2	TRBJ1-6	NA	CASSFGRGTNSPLHF	TGTGCCAGCAGCTTCGGCAGGGGGACAAATTCACCCCTCCACTTT
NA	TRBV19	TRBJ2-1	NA	CASSPGFSEQFF	TGTGCCAGTAGTCCGGGGTTTAGTGAGCAGTTCTTC
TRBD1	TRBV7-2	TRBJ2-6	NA	CASSWDRPSGANVLTF	TGTGCCAGCAGCTGGGACAGGCCCTCTGGGGCCAACGTCCTGACTTTC
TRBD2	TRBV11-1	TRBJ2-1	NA	CASSLDPGRAEQFF	TGTGCCAGCAGCTTAGACCCTGGGAGGGCTGAGCAGTTCTTC
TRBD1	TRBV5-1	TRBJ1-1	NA	CASSVQGAVGNTEAFF	TGCGCCAGCAGCGTGCAGGGGGCAGTGGGGAACACTGAAGCTTTCTTT
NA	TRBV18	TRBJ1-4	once	CASSPRQANKEKLFF	TGTGCCAGCTCGCCCCGACAGGCTAATAAAGAAAAACTGTTTTTT
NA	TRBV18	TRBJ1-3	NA	CASSEIMNSGNTIYF	TGTGCCAGCTCAGAAATCATGAACTCTGGAAACACCATATATTTT
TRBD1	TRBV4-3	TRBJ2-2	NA	CASSQAIHPGQGRLNTGELFF	TGCGCCAGCAGCCAAGCGATTCACCCGGGACAGGGTCGTTTGAACACCGGGGAGCTGTTTTTT
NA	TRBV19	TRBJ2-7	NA	CASSMGLAGRYEQYF	TGTGCCAGTAGTATGGGGTTGGCGGGCCGCTACGAGCAGTACTTC
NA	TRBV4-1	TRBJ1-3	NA	CASSLGLGDTIYF	TGCGCCAGCAGCCTGGGTCTAGGGGACACCATATATTTT
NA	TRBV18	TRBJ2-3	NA	CASSAGPSFGTQYF	TGTGCCAGCTCTGCGGGACCCAGTTTTGGTACGCAGTATTTT
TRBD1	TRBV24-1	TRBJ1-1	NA	CATSDFRGQMNTEAFF	TGTGCCACCAGTGATTTTAGGGGACAGATGAACACTGAAGCTTTCTTT
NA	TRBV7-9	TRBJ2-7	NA	CASSFGEESYEQYF	TGTGCCAGCAGCTTTGGGGAGGAGTCCTACGAGCAGTACTTC
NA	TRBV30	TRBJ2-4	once	CAWSEGGIQYF	TGTGCCTGGAGTGAAGGAGGGATTCAGTACTTC
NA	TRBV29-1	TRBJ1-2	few	CSVSGGTNYGYTF	TGCAGCGTGTCAGGCGGAACTAACTATGGCTACACCTTC
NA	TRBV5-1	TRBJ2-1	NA	CASSRETSPNEQFF	TGCGCCAGCAGCCGGGAGACGAGTCCAAATGAGCAGTTCTTC
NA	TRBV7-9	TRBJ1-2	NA	CASSPTLEGYTF	TGTGCCAGCAGCCCCACCCTGGAAGGCTACACCTTC
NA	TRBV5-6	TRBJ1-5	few	CASSLAQYRQPQHF	TGTGCCAGCAGCTTGGCCCAGTATCGTCAGCCCCAGCATTTT
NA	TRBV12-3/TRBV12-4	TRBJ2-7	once	CASSLGTANEQYF	TGTGCCAGCAGTTTAGGGACAGCGAACGAGCAGTACTTC
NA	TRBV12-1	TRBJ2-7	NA	CASSFRPGLAGGEQYF	TGTGCCAGCAGCTTTCGGCCGGGACTAGCGGGTGGAGAGCAGTACTTC
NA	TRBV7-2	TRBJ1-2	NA	CASSLVGGLVGYTF	TGTGCCAGCAGCTTGGTTGGGGGGCTTGTTGGCTACACCTTC
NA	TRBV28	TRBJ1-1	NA	CASSLSVENTEAFF	TGTGCCAGCAGTTTGTCCGTTGAGAACACTGAAGCTTTCTTT
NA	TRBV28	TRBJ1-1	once	CASRGTAFKAFF	TGTGCCAGCAGAGGGACGGCCTTCAAAGCTTTCTTT
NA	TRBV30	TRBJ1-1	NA	CACYQPAEAFF	TGTGCCTGTTACCAGCCTGCTGAAGCTTTCTTT
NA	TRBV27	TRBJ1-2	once	CASAFAANYGYTF	TGTGCCAGCGCCTTCGCTGCTAACTATGGCTACACCTTC
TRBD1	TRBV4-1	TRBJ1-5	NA	CASRRQGAGQPQHF	TGCGCCAGCAGGAGACAGGGGGCAGGTCAGCCCCAGCATTTT
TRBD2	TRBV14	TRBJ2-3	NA	CASSPAGGQSTQYF	TGTGCCAGCAGCCCCGCGGGGGGTCAATCTACGCAGTATTTT
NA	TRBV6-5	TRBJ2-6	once	CASRQGQEGANVLTF	TGTGCCAGCAGGCAGGGTCAGGAAGGGGCCAACGTCCTGACTTTC
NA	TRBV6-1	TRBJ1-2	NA	CASSDGPMWGYTF	TGTGCCAGCAGTGACGGGCCGATGTGGGGCTACACCTTC
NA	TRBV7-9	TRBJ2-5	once	CASSLQRAGVETQYF	TGTGCCAGCAGCCTACAGCGCGCGGGTGTAGAGACCCAGTACTTC
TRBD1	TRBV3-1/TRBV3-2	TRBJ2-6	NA	CASSQRQGARGANVLTF	TGTGCCAGCAGCCAAAGACAGGGGGCGCGTGGGGCCAACGTCCTGACTTTC